The rows below give T cell receptor beta chains drawn from one sample of a study of shared clonotypes between healthy human individuals. TCRdb keeps only in-frame clones here, not all; method: immunoSEQ multiplex PCR. This table holds about 2 million clones, approximately 95% found once. The specimen was naive CD8+ T cells sorted from blood. The receptor set was obtained from a man between 18 and 29 years old in good health. Both conserved end residues are part of each CDR3. The D gene is left open where the match is weak. The size entry is marked missing in some rows and otherwise reads once, few, many or a size class.

abundance: -
v_gene: TRBV13
j_gene: TRBJ2-1
d_gene: -
CDR3nt: TGTGCCAGCAGCTTAGGGGGTAGCGATGAGCAGTTCTTC
CDR3aa: CASSLGGSDEQFF

abundance: -
v_gene: TRBV6-1
j_gene: TRBJ2-2
d_gene: -
CDR3nt: TGTGCCAGCAAACAGGACCTCACCGGGGAGCTGTTTTTT
CDR3aa: CASKQDLTGELFF

abundance: -
v_gene: TRBV7-2
j_gene: TRBJ1-4
d_gene: -
CDR3nt: TGTGCCAGCACCAGAGATCGTGAAAAACTGTTTTTT
CDR3aa: CASTRDREKLFF

abundance: -
v_gene: TRBV4-1
j_gene: TRBJ1-1
d_gene: TRBD1
CDR3nt: TGCGCCAGCAGTCAAGGGGGCGAGAACACTGAAGCTTTCTTT
CDR3aa: CASSQGGENTEAFF

abundance: -
v_gene: TRBV4-1
j_gene: TRBJ1-3
d_gene: -
CDR3nt: TGCGCCAGCAGCCAAGCTTCCGTGAACTCTGGAAACACCATATATTTT
CDR3aa: CASSQASVNSGNTIYF

abundance: -
v_gene: TRBV7-9
j_gene: TRBJ2-7
d_gene: -
CDR3nt: TGTGCCAGCAGCTCCCGGGACACGGACTACGAGCAGTACTTC
CDR3aa: CASSSRDTDYEQYF

abundance: -
v_gene: TRBV10-3
j_gene: TRBJ2-7
d_gene: TRBD2
CDR3nt: TGTGCCATCAGTGAGCTCACGGGGGGCGAGCAGTACTTC
CDR3aa: CAISELTGGEQYF

abundance: -
v_gene: TRBV30
j_gene: TRBJ1-6
d_gene: -
CDR3nt: TGTGCCTGGATGGCCTCCGTAAGGGGTGCACCCCTCCACTTT
CDR3aa: CAWMASVRGAPLHF

abundance: once
v_gene: TRBV27
j_gene: TRBJ2-3
d_gene: -
CDR3nt: TGTGCCAGCAGTGGACAAGCAATCTCTAGCACAGATACGCAGTATTTT
CDR3aa: CASSGQAISSTDTQYF

abundance: once
v_gene: TRBV2
j_gene: TRBJ2-1
d_gene: -
CDR3nt: TGTGCCACCCTTGAGGACTTACCTCAATCCTACAATGAGCAGTTCTTC
CDR3aa: CATLEDLPQSYNEQFF

abundance: once
v_gene: TRBV4-1
j_gene: TRBJ1-1
d_gene: -
CDR3nt: TGCGCCAGCAGCCAAGACCGGGGGCTGGTCACTGAAGCTTTCTTT
CDR3aa: CASSQDRGLVTEAFF

abundance: -
v_gene: TRBV5-4
j_gene: TRBJ1-1
d_gene: TRBD1
CDR3nt: TGTGCCAGCAGCCTCGACAGGGATACTGAAGCTTTCTTT
CDR3aa: CASSLDRDTEAFF

abundance: -
v_gene: TRBV5-8
j_gene: TRBJ1-4
d_gene: -
CDR3nt: TGTGCCAGCAGCTTTGGTTTACAGCCGGCAACTAATGAAAAACTGTTTTTT
CDR3aa: CASSFGLQPATNEKLFF

abundance: -
v_gene: TRBV28
j_gene: TRBJ2-1
d_gene: -
CDR3nt: TGTGCCAGCAGTTTATCCCCATCGCAGAACAATGAGCAGTTCTTC
CDR3aa: CASSLSPSQNNEQFF

abundance: -
v_gene: TRBV10-3
j_gene: TRBJ2-5
d_gene: -
CDR3nt: TGTGCCATCAGTGATCCTAGACAGGAAGAGACCCAGTACTTC
CDR3aa: CAISDPRQEETQYF

abundance: once
v_gene: TRBV19
j_gene: TRBJ1-1
d_gene: TRBD1
CDR3nt: TGTGCCAGTATCCCACGGGGACAGGGGAATACTAAAGCTTTCTTT
CDR3aa: CASIPRGQGNTKAFF

abundance: -
v_gene: TRBV4-1
j_gene: TRBJ2-7
d_gene: -
CDR3nt: TGCGCCAGCAGCGTGCACGACAGAATCTACGAGCAGTACTTC
CDR3aa: CASSVHDRIYEQYF

abundance: -
v_gene: TRBV15
j_gene: TRBJ1-4
d_gene: TRBD1
CDR3nt: TGTGCCACCAGCAGAGATGTTAGGGGGCGCAAGAAATCTGAGAAACTGTTTTTT
CDR3aa: CATSRDVRGRKKSEKLFF

abundance: -
v_gene: TRBV28
j_gene: TRBJ1-1
d_gene: TRBD1
CDR3nt: TGTGCCAGCTCCGGAGTGTCTCTACTCGGGACAGTAAGGGAACCCACTGAAGCTTTCTTT
CDR3aa: CASSGVSLLGTVREPTEAFF

abundance: -
v_gene: TRBV4-1
j_gene: TRBJ2-1
d_gene: -
CDR3nt: TGCGCCAGCAGCCTGCAGGGCGAATCCTACAATGAGCAGTTCTTC
CDR3aa: CASSLQGESYNEQFF

abundance: -
v_gene: TRBV6-5
j_gene: TRBJ1-5
d_gene: -
CDR3nt: TGTGCCAGCAGTTACCCCGAGCGGGGTCAGCCCCAGCATTTT
CDR3aa: CASSYPERGQPQHF

abundance: few
v_gene: TRBV7-9
j_gene: TRBJ1-2
d_gene: -
CDR3nt: TGTGCCAGCAGCTTAGACCTGAGTGGCTATGGCTACACCTTC
CDR3aa: CASSLDLSGYGYTF

abundance: -
v_gene: TRBV4-3
j_gene: TRBJ1-5
d_gene: -
CDR3nt: TGCGCCAGCAGCCAAGCCCCGGGACAGCCCCAGCATTTT
CDR3aa: CASSQAPGQPQHF

abundance: -
v_gene: TRBV11-2
j_gene: TRBJ2-7
d_gene: -
CDR3nt: TGTGCCAGCAGCGTCTTCAACGAGCAGTACTTC
CDR3aa: CASSVFNEQYF

abundance: -
v_gene: TRBV2
j_gene: TRBJ1-1
d_gene: -
CDR3nt: TGTGCCAGCACTCGGGACATAGCATCTAACACTGAAGCTTTCTTT
CDR3aa: CASTRDIASNTEAFF

abundance: -
v_gene: TRBV5-1
j_gene: TRBJ2-7
d_gene: -
CDR3nt: TGCGCCAGCAGCTTAACCGGGGGGCTAACCTACGAGCAGTACTTC
CDR3aa: CASSLTGGLTYEQYF

abundance: -
v_gene: TRBV6-5
j_gene: TRBJ1-2
d_gene: -
CDR3nt: TGTGCCAGCAGTGAAGTTGGCTACACCTTC
CDR3aa: CASSEVGYTF

abundance: -
v_gene: TRBV6-5
j_gene: TRBJ2-7
d_gene: -
CDR3nt: TGTGCCAGCAGTTACGGGGGGCCATACTCCTACGAGCAGTACTTC
CDR3aa: CASSYGGPYSYEQYF

abundance: once
v_gene: TRBV2
j_gene: TRBJ2-7
d_gene: TRBD2
CDR3nt: TGTGCCAGCAGTGAAGTTAGCGGGTTCTCCTACGAGCAGTACTTC
CDR3aa: CASSEVSGFSYEQYF

abundance: -
v_gene: TRBV19
j_gene: TRBJ2-7
d_gene: -
CDR3nt: TGTGCCAGTAGTACAGCGGTCCTCCTTCCCGAGCAGTACTTC
CDR3aa: CASSTAVLLPEQYF

abundance: -
v_gene: TRBV13
j_gene: TRBJ1-2
d_gene: -
CDR3nt: TGTGCCAGCAGCTCCGAGGGGGAGCTCGGCTACACCTTC
CDR3aa: CASSSEGELGYTF

abundance: -
v_gene: TRBV4-3
j_gene: TRBJ1-1
d_gene: TRBD1
CDR3nt: TGCGCCAGCAGCCTCGCCTCTAGGGACAGTAACACTGAAGCTTTCTTT
CDR3aa: CASSLASRDSNTEAFF

abundance: once
v_gene: TRBV2
j_gene: TRBJ1-5
d_gene: TRBD1
CDR3nt: TGTGCCAGCAGGACACAGGGGGGGGATCAGCCCCAGCATTTT
CDR3aa: CASRTQGGDQPQHF

abundance: -
v_gene: TRBV7-9
j_gene: TRBJ2-7
d_gene: -
CDR3nt: TGTGCCAGCAGCATACCGGAGGGTCCAAGCTCCTACGAGCAGTACTTC
CDR3aa: CASSIPEGPSSYEQYF

abundance: -
v_gene: TRBV5-4
j_gene: TRBJ2-5
d_gene: TRBD1
CDR3nt: TGTGCCAGCAGCGAGCCACTACAAGGGGGCGCGAAAGAGACCCAGTACTTC
CDR3aa: CASSEPLQGGAKETQYF

abundance: -
v_gene: TRBV9
j_gene: TRBJ2-1
d_gene: -
CDR3nt: TGTGCCAGCAGCGTACTCGCTGAGCAGTTCTTC
CDR3aa: CASSVLAEQFF

abundance: -
v_gene: TRBV5-6
j_gene: TRBJ2-1
d_gene: -
CDR3nt: TGTGCCAGCAGCTTGGCAGGTCACCGGCCCTACAATGAGCAGTTCTTC
CDR3aa: CASSLAGHRPYNEQFF

abundance: once
v_gene: TRBV19
j_gene: TRBJ2-7
d_gene: -
CDR3nt: TGTGCCAGTAGTCCGGACAGCGACGAGCAGTACTTC
CDR3aa: CASSPDSDEQYF

abundance: -
v_gene: TRBV4-1
j_gene: TRBJ1-2
d_gene: -
CDR3nt: TGCGCCAGCAGCCAAGACGTGGAAGGGTATGGCTACACCTTC
CDR3aa: CASSQDVEGYGYTF

abundance: -
v_gene: TRBV2
j_gene: TRBJ2-2
d_gene: -
CDR3nt: TGTGCCAGCAGTGATGGGGGCACCGGGGAGCTGTTTTTT
CDR3aa: CASSDGGTGELFF

abundance: -
v_gene: TRBV29-1
j_gene: TRBJ2-7
d_gene: -
CDR3nt: TGCAGCGTCGGTGGCGGACGTTCCTACGAGCAGTACTTC
CDR3aa: CSVGGGRSYEQYF

abundance: -
v_gene: TRBV5-5
j_gene: TRBJ2-7
d_gene: TRBD1
CDR3nt: TGTGCCAGCAGCGTTGGACAGGGGGCTTACGAGCAGTACTTC
CDR3aa: CASSVGQGAYEQYF

abundance: -
v_gene: TRBV7-9
j_gene: TRBJ2-3
d_gene: TRBD1
CDR3nt: TGTGCCAGTGACAGGGGGCCGGTAAGCACAGATACGCAGTATTTT
CDR3aa: CASDRGPVSTDTQYF

abundance: -
v_gene: TRBV5-4
j_gene: TRBJ2-7
d_gene: -
CDR3nt: TGTGCCAGCAGCTTGGCCCCCACTGGCGAGCAGTACTTC
CDR3aa: CASSLAPTGEQYF

abundance: -
v_gene: TRBV7-2
j_gene: TRBJ2-1
d_gene: -
CDR3nt: TGTGCCAGCAGCCAGCCGATAGGTCGTACAGTCTATGAGCAGTTCTTC
CDR3aa: CASSQPIGRTVYEQFF

abundance: once
v_gene: TRBV2
j_gene: TRBJ2-5
d_gene: -
CDR3nt: TGTGCCAGCCTGGGGGCGGGGGAGACCCAGTACTTC
CDR3aa: CASLGAGETQYF